This TCR beta chain originates from a study of blood T cell repertoires in COVID-19. Background on the study: COVID-19 samples from acute and convalescent phases originated in the United States, Italy and Spain. T cells, B-cell-depleted T cells, or PBMCs supplied cDNA or gDNA.

The germline V gene encodes CDR1 SGHNT and CDR2 YENEEA. The CDR3 consists of 15 residues. V was cut by 3 bases and J by 0 bases, with 8 bases left in between. Generated by immunoSEQ multiplex PCR, the TCRdb table keeps only in-frame clones and is missing some. Of 150,000 to 180,000 clones in the sample, 75% to 95% were seen once. The gene calls are TRBV11-3 and TRBJ2-2; TRBD2 is a possible D gene (5 bases). The sequenced sample was peripheral blood. The sequence was obtained from a man aged 50-59 years with acute or convalescent COVID-19. The CDR3 DNA reads TGTGCCAGCAGCTTCCCCGGGGCGAACACCGGGGAGCTGTTTTTT. It encodes CASSFPGANTGELFF.